This T cell receptor (beta chain) stems from a study of radiation and T cells in renal cell carcinoma. The CDR3 spans 11 residues. The germline gives CDR1 MNHNS, CDR2 SASEGT. Trimming removed 8 bases at V and 7 bases at J, with 11 bases between. This clone has just a few counts. The antigen remains undetermined. Produced via immunoSEQ multiplex PCR; TCRdb's table is partial and in-frame only. This table has 7,200 or so clones, 65% appearing once. Study-wide findings and caveats: Dominant CDR3 motifs were more common in irradiated tumors than controls.

Sample treatment: treatment-naive control, cytoreductive nephrectomy. This chain joins TRBV6-1 and TRBJ1-1; no definite D call. The receptor comes from a woman aged 65 to 85 with renal cell carcinoma. The source was tumor tissue, collected from a patient whose treatment was nephrectomy without radiotherapy. The CDR3 coding sequence is TGTGCCAGCGTTCAGGACGGTGAAGCTTTCTTT. Translation: CASVQDGEAFF.